The 30 T cell receptor beta chains reported below all come from one sample, sequenced in a study of chronic HIV infection and antiretroviral therapy. TCRdb ran MiXCR on the 5' RACE reads and lists one entry per CDR3 protein. The sample gives about 48,000 distinct CDR3 sequences, approximately 20% of which show up once; approximately 3% is in the top ten. Source material: peripheral blood. These receptors were obtained from an adult who had HIV and had not received antiretroviral therapy, or was an uninfected healthy control (not recorded which).

The gene calls are TRBV7-9 and TRBJ2-3, with D perhaps matching TRBD1 (6 bases). V was clipped by 5 bases and J by 7 bases, with 19 bases between them. Germline lookup yields CDR1 SEHNR and CDR2 FQNEAQ (reference sequence). This CDR3 region has 15 residues. CDR3 nucleotide sequence: TGTGCCAGCAGCGAGCAGGGGACCCGAGCGAATACGCAGTATTTT. Amino acid sequence: CASSEQGTRANTQYF.

V and J are TRBV7-2 and TRBJ1-3; no definite D call. Germline CDR1 SGHTA, CDR2 FQGNSA. The CDR3 is made up of 15 amino acids. Deletions cut 8 bases from V and 0 bases from J, with 14 bases between. CDR3 protein: CASGSYGSSGNTIYF. In DNA form, the CDR3 reads TGTGCCAGCGGCTCCTACGGTAGCTCTGGAAACACCATATATTTT.

The J gene is TRBJ1-1, the V gene TRBV5-1; TRBD1 matches 11 bases. The CDR3 runs to 16 residues. The germline V gene encodes CDR1 SGHRS and CDR2 YFSETQ. V shed 0 bases, J shed 5 bases, and the junction held 6 bases outside the gene matches. CDR3 sequence (DNA): TGCGCCAGCAGCTTGGGGACAGGGGGCGCATATACTGAAGCTTTCTTT. Protein product: CASSLGTGGAYTEAFF.

This CDR3 reads CASSGSILAYEQYF. CDR3 coding DNA: TGTGCCAGCAGCGGGAGTATACTAGCGTACGAGCAGTACTTC. The chain carries TRBV11-2 and TRBJ2-7; TRBD2 matches at 7 bases. Trimming cost V 5 bases and J 4 bases; bases outside gene matches: 8. The CDR3 length is 14 residues. Germline-derived CDR1 and CDR2 are SGHAT and FQNNGV.

J is TRBJ2-1 and V is TRBV4-1; D is unresolved. Germline CDR1 MGHRA, CDR2 YSYEKL. The CDR3 consists of 14 residues. V shed 0 bases and J shed 5 bases, with 8 bases lying between them. CDR3 amino acids: CASSQDIGHNEQFF. Here the CDR3 DNA reads TGCGCCAGCAGCCAAGATATCGGGCACAATGAGCAGTTCTTC.

The V and J genes are TRBV5-1 and TRBJ1-2; the D gene is possibly TRBD1 (5 bases). Germline V lookup: CDR1 SGHRS, CDR2 YFSETQ. The CDR3 spans 14 residues. V lost 4 bases to trimming and J lost 6 bases, with 16 bases between them. CDR3 in amino acids: CASSHPGTVDGYTF. The CDR3 DNA reads as TGCGCCAGCAGCCACCCCGGGACTGTGGATGGCTACACCTTC.

The chain employs TRBV5-5 and TRBJ1-6; no clear D gene. The V and J ends lost 4 bases and 5 bases respectively, with 10 bases between them. The CDR3 runs to 14 residues. The germline V gene encodes CDR1 SGHKS and CDR2 YYEKEE (reference sequence). The CDR3 coding sequence is TGTGCCAGCAGCCCGGGCCTCCATAATTCACCCCTCCACTTT. It codes for CASSPGLHNSPLHF.

The gene calls are TRBV11-2 and TRBJ2-7; no reliable D call. Germline CDR1 reads SGHAT; CDR2 reads FQNNGV. Trimming took off 5 bases at V and 3 bases at J, with 8 bases between the two ends. The CDR3 has 12 residues. The DNA of the CDR3 is TGTGCCAGCAGCATCGGCGGCTACGAGCAGTACTTC. Its protein product is CASSIGGYEQYF.

There are many counts of this clonotype. The chain carries TRBV4-1 and TRBJ2-2; D is unresolved. V was clipped by 0 bases and J by 1 base, with 9 bases between them. The CDR3 extends over 16 amino acids. The germline gives CDR1 MGHRA, CDR2 YSYEKL. The CDR3 region is CASSQDSDRNTGELFF. DNA for the CDR3: TGCGCCAGCAGCCAAGATTCGGATCGGAACACCGGGGAGCTGTTTTTT.

V and J are TRBV28 and TRBJ2-1, with D perhaps given as TRBD1 or TRBD2 (6 bases each). Deletions cut 7 bases from V and 0 bases from J, with 10 bases between. CDR1 and CDR2 (germline): MDHEN, SYDVKM. The CDR3 consists of 14 residues. As DNA, the CDR3 is TGTGCCAGCAAGGGGGGAAGCTCCTACAATGAGCAGTTCTTC. Translation: CASKGGSSYNEQFF.

This clonotype occurred a few times. The chain has TRBV4-1 and TRBJ2-3, with 10 bases fitting TRBD2. The trim removed 1 base at V and 4 bases at J, leaving 2 bases unmatched. CDR1 is MGHRA, CDR2 YSYEKL, per germline. The CDR3 covers 15 residues. This CDR3 reads CASSQAGTSADTQYF. The CDR3 region has the DNA TGCGCCAGCAGCCAAGCCGGGACTAGCGCAGATACGCAGTATTTT.

Note on this clonotype: A clone one base away is much larger, so this may be a read error. The gene calls are TRBV29-1 and TRBJ2-7; D is tentatively TRBD1 or TRBD2 (5 bases each). Looked up from germline, CDR1 is SQVTM and CDR2 is ANQGSEA. There are 14 residues in the CDR3. The V end lost 7 bases, the J end lost 7 bases, and 23 bases lay between the germline ends. CDR3: CSDKTPGTLREQYF. CDR3 sequence (DNA): TGCAGCGACAAAACTCCCGGGACGTTACGAGAGCAGTACTTC.

This sequence joins TRBV15 and TRBJ2-4; perhaps TRBD1 as D (6 bases). CDR3 size: 14 residues. Per the germline V gene, CDR1 is LNHNV and CDR2 is YYDKDF (reference sequence). Trimming took off 8 bases at V and 0 bases at J, with 11 bases between the two ends. DNA for the CDR3: TGTGCCACCCAGCTAGGGGGAGCCAAAAACATTCAGTACTTC. Translating it yields CATQLGGAKNIQYF.

The chain has TRBV10-3 and TRBJ2-1, with a tentative D call TRBD1 (5 bases). With 2 bases removed from V and 8 bases from J, the gap between germline ends came to 10 bases. Germline V lookup: CDR1 ENHRY, CDR2 SYGVKD. This CDR3 spans 13 amino acids. The CDR3 sequence is CAISERQNHEQFF. In DNA form, the CDR3 reads TGTGCCATCAGTGAGAGACAGAACCATGAGCAGTTCTTC.

This clonotype was seen a handful of times. J is TRBJ2-3 and V is TRBV7-3, with 8 positions matching TRBD1. Germline V lookup: CDR1 SGHTA, CDR2 FQGTGA. The V segment lost 3 bases and the J segment 2 bases; nucleotides outside the gene matches: 4. CDR3 size: 15 residues. The CDR3 DNA is TGTGCCAGCAGCTTTGGACAGGGAATCACAGATACGCAGTATTTT. It codes for CASSFGQGITDTQYF.

The J gene is TRBJ1-4, the V gene TRBV12-3 or TRBV12-4; D may be TRBD1 (5 bases). The CDR3 spans 14 residues. The V end was cut by 4 bases, the J end by 12 bases, with 18 bases between. CDR3 DNA: TGTGCCAGCAGTTGGCGGGGGGGTTACCGCGAACTGTTTTTT. Its protein product is CASSWRGGYRELFF.

The chain recombines TRBV12-3 or TRBV12-4 with TRBJ2-3; D gene ambiguous. V was pared by 6 bases and J by 5 bases, with 12 bases between. This CDR3 is 13 amino acids long. The DNA for the CDR3 is TGTGCCAGCAGCCTTATTTGGGGAGATACGCAGTATTTT. Encoded protein: CASSLIWGDTQYF.

This clonotype was seen repeatedly, ten times or more. This chain uses TRBV4-1 with TRBJ2-1; 11 bases agree with TRBD2. The CDR3 length is 15 residues. CDR1 and CDR2 (germline): MGHRA, YSYEKL. The J segment lost 7 bases and the V segment lost 3 bases, leaving 5 bases of the junction unmatched. The CDR3 DNA reads TGCGCCAGCAGCCATAGCGGGAGGGATTTTAATGAGCAGTTCTTC. It codes for CASSHSGRDFNEQFF.

The chain carries TRBV28 and TRBJ2-7; D unclear. The germline V gene has CDR1 MDHEN and CDR2 SYDVKM. Deletions cut 5 bases from V and 12 bases from J, with 14 bases between. CDR3 length: 11 amino acids. The CDR3 loop reads CASSPGFSWYF. CDR3 sequence (DNA): TGTGCCAGCAGTCCCGGGTTTAGTTGGTACTTC. Full variable domain (remainder filled in from reference TRBV28 and TRBJ2-7): DVKVTQSSRYLVKRTGEKVFLECVQDMDHENMFWYRQDPGLGLRLIYFSYDVKMKEKGDIPEGYSVSREKKERFSLILESASTNQTSMYLCASSPGFSWYFGPGTRLTVT.

In this sample, this clonotype turned up a few times. The chain is built from TRBV18 and TRBJ2-1, with unresolved D. Per germline, CDR1 KGHSH and CDR2 LQKENI. The CDR3 length is 15 residues. With 1 base removed from V and 2 bases from J, the gap between germline ends came to 9 bases. CDR3 in amino acids: CASSPLRNAYNEQFF. CDR3 sequence (DNA): TGTGCCAGCTCACCACTAAGGAACGCCTACAATGAGCAGTTCTTC.

The rearrangement uses TRBV25-1 and TRBJ1-1; D ambiguous. Germline V gene data show CDR1 as MGHDK and CDR2 as SYGVNS. This CDR3 region has 13 residues. V lost 7 bases and J 7 bases, leaving 16 bases between the germline ends. In nucleotides, the CDR3 is TGTGCCAGCAATAGAGGGAAGAACGGTGAAGCTTTCTTT. Protein: CASNRGKNGEAFF.

Concerning this clonotype itself: Since no conserved phenylalanine or tryptophan closes the CDR3, a read error is the likely cause. This chain connects TRBV5-1 to TRBJ2-5; 7 bases are shared with TRBD1. CDR3 length: 13 amino acids. V lost 1 base and J lost 4; bases outside the gene matches: 1. The germline CDR1 and CDR2 sequences are SGHRS and YFSETQ. CDR3 residues: CASSLWTGETQYL. In nucleotides, the CDR3 is TGCGCCAGCAGCTTGTGGACAGGAGAGACCCAGTACTTG.

This clonotype was detected only a few times. The chain carries TRBV5-1 and TRBJ2-7; D remains unclear. CDR1 and CDR2 (germline): SGHRS, YFSETQ. V lost 0 bases and J 2 bases, leaving 3 bases between the germline ends. The CDR3 contains 12 residues. For the CDR3, the DNA is TGCGCCAGCAGCTTGGCCCCCTACGAGCAGTACTTC. This sequence encodes CASSLAPYEQYF. The full variable domain, rest sourced from reference TRBV5-1 and TRBJ2-7, is KAGVTQTPRYLIKTRGQQVTLSCSPISGHRSVSWYQQTPGQGLQFLFEYFSETQRNKGNFPGRFSGRQFSNSRSEMNVSTLELGDSALYLCASSLAPYEQYFGPGTRLTVT.

Ten or more counts support this clonotype. CDR3 coding DNA: TGTGCCAGCCTAGGCGGGGTTGGAAAACTGTTTTTT. It yields the protein CASLGGVGKLFF. This chain joins TRBV28 and TRBJ1-4; no firm D call. Germline V lookup: CDR1 MDHEN, CDR2 SYDVKM. There are 12 residues in the CDR3. V was shortened by 8 bases and J by 10 bases, with 14 bases between the two germline ends.

This rearrangement joins TRBV24-1 to TRBJ2-2, with TRBD2 identical over 10 bases. The CDR3 runs 14 residues. The ends lost 6 bases at V and 5 bases at J; junction bases unmatched: 2. In germline, CDR1 is KGHDR, CDR2 SFDVKD. This CDR3 is CATSLAGETGELFF. CDR3 DNA: TGTGCCACCAGTCTAGCGGGAGAAACCGGGGAGCTGTTTTTT.

The chain recombines TRBV9 with TRBJ2-5; a weak D match, TRBD2 (5 bases). V lost 3 bases and J lost 1, with 16 bases in between. Germline CDR1 reads SGDLS; CDR2 reads YYNGEE. The CDR3 is 16 residues long. The CDR3 region has the DNA TGTGCCAGCAGCGCGCCCCTGGCGGGTAGCCAAGAGACCCAGTACTTC. It is translated as CASSAPLAGSQETQYF. Drawing the rest from reference TRBV9 and TRBJ2-5, the complete variable domain is DSGVTQTPKHLITATGQRVTLRCSPRSGDLSVYWYQQSLDQGLQFLIQYYNGEERAKGNILERFSAQQFPDLHSELNLSSLELGDSALYFCASSAPLAGSQETQYFGPGTRLLVL.

This clonotype turned up a few times. Here the CDR3 reads CASRTRSSYNEQFF. CDR3 DNA: TGTGCCAGCCGGACCAGAAGCTCCTACAATGAGCAGTTCTTC. The V call is TRBV28, the J call TRBJ2-1, with D unresolved. The length of the CDR3 is 14 residues. The V gene's germline CDR1 is MDHEN and CDR2 SYDVKM. V lost 8 bases to trimming and J lost 0 bases, with 11 bases between them. The whole variable domain, remainder taken from reference TRBV28 and TRBJ2-1, is DVKVTQSSRYLVKRTGEKVFLECVQDMDHENMFWYRQDPGLGLRLIYFSYDVKMKEKGDIPEGYSVSREKKERFSLILESASTNQTSMYLCASRTRSSYNEQFFGPGTRLTVL.

This rearrangement joins TRBV7-2 to TRBJ1-1; D may be TRBD1 (5 bases). The CDR3 has 14 amino acids. The V and J ends lost 0 bases and 11 bases respectively, with 16 bases between them. Germline CDR1 is SGHTA and CDR2 is FQGNSA. The chain's CDR3 is CASSLAVGGIAAFF. The CDR3 coding sequence is TGTGCCAGCAGCTTAGCAGTTGGGGGGATAGCGGCTTTCTTT.

This clonotype has just a few counts. The CDR3 is CASSLAGRGTDTQYF. CDR3 nucleotide sequence: TGTGCCAGCAGCTTAGCCGGGAGAGGCACAGATACGCAGTATTTT. The genes are TRBV7-9 and TRBJ2-3; TRBD2 might be the D (6 bases). The CDR3 has 15 residues. Germline V gene lookup returns CDR1 SEHNR and CDR2 FQNEAQ (reference sequence). V lost 0 bases, J lost 1 base, and 8 bases lay in between.

The chain combines TRBV29-1 with TRBJ2-1, with a tentative D call TRBD2 (5 bases). The germline gives CDR1 SQVTM, CDR2 ANQGSEA. The CDR3 runs 12 residues. V lost 4 bases and J lost 8, with 12 bases in between. CDR3 sequence: CSVGLANHEQFF. CDR3 in DNA: TGCAGCGTTGGTCTAGCTAACCATGAGCAGTTCTTC.